Below are 14 T cell receptor beta chains sequenced from a single sample in a study of beta chain features in type 1 diabetes. The whole isolated RNA underwent reverse transcription, so sequencing captured expressed TCRB transcripts. Sequencing used immunoSEQ multiplex PCR; TCRdb keeps in-frame clones, though not all of them. The sample carries hundreds of thousands of clones, around 15% recorded once. Source material: naive CD4+ T cells from blood. These receptors all come from a man aged 18 to 29 in good health.

This clone has just a few counts. This chain links TRBV11-3 with TRBJ2-4, with D perhaps TRBD1 or TRBD2 (6 bases each). The germline V gene has CDR1 SGHNT and CDR2 YENEEA. CDR3 length: 14 residues. The V end was cut by 11 bases, the J end by 6 bases, with 20 bases between. The CDR3 loop reads CAGHGGQQSNIQYF. In nucleotides, the CDR3 is TGTGCCGGCCACGGGGGCCAACAATCAAACATTCAGTACTTC. Complete variable domain (other parts from reference TRBV11-3 and TRBJ2-4): EAGVVQSPRYKIIEKKQPVAFWCNPISGHNTLYWYLQNLGQGPELLIRYENEEAVDDSQLPKDRFSAERLKGVDSTLKIQPAELGDSAVYLCAGHGGQQSNIQYFGAGTRLSVL.

The chain combines TRBV7-9 with TRBJ1-6; TRBD1 aligns across 8 bases. V was pared by 1 base and J by 13 bases, with 9 bases of the junction left unmatched. The CDR3 consists of 15 residues. In germline, CDR1 is SEHNR, CDR2 FQNEAQ (reference sequence). CDR3 nucleotides: TGTGCCAGCAGCTTAGATGACAGGGGAAGAACGCCCCTCCACTTT. Translation gives CASSLDDRGRTPLHF.

The sample holds a few counts of this clone. The gene calls are TRBV27 and TRBJ2-7, with 10 bases that match TRBD2. V was pared by 10 bases and J by 3 bases, with 15 bases of the junction left unmatched. This CDR3 is 16 amino acids long. Germline CDR1 reads MNHEY; CDR2 reads SMNVEV (reference sequence). The CDR3 nucleotides read TGTGCCACCGCGTTAGCAAAGCGGGAGGGCCGCTACGAGCAGTACTTC. It is translated as CATALAKREGRYEQYF.

This chain uses TRBV27 with TRBJ1-5; 8 nucleotides align to TRBD1. The V gene end was trimmed by 6 bases and the J gene end by 1 base; junction bases not matched to a gene: 2. Germline CDR1 is MNHEY and CDR2 is SMNVEV (reference sequence). The CDR3 covers 14 residues. CDR3 nucleotides: TGTGCCAGCAGGACAGGGGCGAGCAATCAGCCCCAGCATTTT. This translates into CASRTGASNQPQHF.

This clone was seen a few times. The CDR3 nucleotides read TGTGCCAGCAGCCAATCCCGAGGGGGCGGAGGTAATGAAAAACTGTTTTTT. Its protein product is CASSQSRGGGGNEKLFF. This chain connects TRBV4-2 to TRBJ1-4, with 7 bases aligning to TRBD1. The germline gives CDR1 LGHNA, CDR2 YNFKEQ. With V trimmed by 2 bases and J by 4 bases, 10 bases remained unmatched. The CDR3 loop spans 17 amino acids.

This clone was counted a few times. The chain is built from TRBV7-9 and TRBJ2-1; 8 bases match TRBD2. The CDR3 is 16 amino acids. Germline CDR1 and CDR2: SEHNR and FQNEAQ (reference sequence). Trimming cost V 0 bases and J 3 bases; bases outside gene matches: 4. CDR3 sequence: CASSLARGGLYNEQFF. The CDR3 region has the DNA TGTGCCAGCAGCTTAGCCCGGGGGGGCCTCTACAATGAGCAGTTCTTC.

In this sample, this clone turned up a few times. The chain is built from TRBV18 and TRBJ1-1, with 7 bases aligning to TRBD1. The CDR3 is made up of 13 amino acids. Germline CDR1 reads KGHSH; CDR2 reads LQKENI. After removal of 2 bases from V and 8 bases from J, the junction contained 5 bases not matched to a gene. CDR3 amino acids: CASSPRTGREAFF. CDR3 in DNA: TGTGCCAGCTCACCAAGGACAGGAAGAGAAGCTTTCTTT.

The chain joins TRBV7-8 to TRBJ2-3; maybe TRBD2 (7 bases). The CDR3 contains 14 residues. Looked up from germline, CDR1 is SGHVS and CDR2 is FQNEAQ. The V end lost 3 bases, the J end lost 5 bases, and 12 bases lay between the germline ends. In DNA form, the CDR3 reads TGTGCCAGCAGCTTTTGGGGGGGGCGAGATACGCAGTATTTT. It yields the protein CASSFWGGRDTQYF.

The chain is built from TRBV7-9 and TRBJ1-5; 7 bases fit TRBD1. After removal of 5 bases from V and 5 bases from J, the junction contained 9 bases not matched to a gene. Germline CDR1 SEHNR, CDR2 FQNEAQ (reference sequence). This CDR3 contains 15 residues. This chain's CDR3 is CASSGGQTGDQPQHF. For the CDR3, the DNA is TGTGCCAGCAGCGGAGGACAAACAGGGGATCAGCCCCAGCATTTT.

V gene TRBV29-1 combines with J gene TRBJ2-5; D is ambiguous. Looked up from germline, CDR1 is SQVTM and CDR2 is ANQGSEA. The germline V and J ends were trimmed by 5 bases and 2 bases, with 9 bases remaining between them. This CDR3 is built from 12 residues. The CDR3 sequence: CSVLGLQETQYF. The CDR3 coding sequence is TGCAGCGTTTTAGGTCTACAAGAGACCCAGTACTTC.

The chain recombines TRBV5-4 with TRBJ1-2; D is uncertain. The germline V and J ends were trimmed by 4 bases and 4 bases, with 8 bases remaining between them. Germline V gene lookup returns CDR1 SGHNT and CDR2 YYREEE (reference sequence). The CDR3 covers 12 residues. The CDR3 DNA is TGTGCCAGCAGCACCTTTGGCTATGGCTACACCTTC. Translation gives CASSTFGYGYTF. The full variable domain, completed using reference TRBV5-4 and TRBJ1-2, is ETGVTQSPTHLIKTRGQQVTLRCSSQSGHNTVSWYQQALGQGPQFIFQYYREEENGRGNFPPRFSGLQFPNYSSELNVNALELDDSALYLCASSTFGYGYTFGSGTRLTVV.

CDR3 sequence (DNA): TGCGCCAGCAGCTCAACAGGGACCGGGGGCAATGAGCAGTTCTTC. As protein: CASSSTGTGGNEQFF. The J gene is TRBJ2-1, the V gene TRBV5-1; D may match TRBD1 or TRBD2 (6 bases each). Germline CDR1 SGHRS, CDR2 YFSETQ. The ends were cut back, 3 bases at V and 6 bases at J, with 16 bases in the middle. The CDR3 contains 15 residues.

The chain has TRBV7-3 and TRBJ1-6, with a possible D match to TRBD1 (5 bases). Germline V lookup: CDR1 SGHTA, CDR2 FQGTGA. The CDR3 has 14 amino acids. V lost 2 bases and J lost 10, with 12 bases in between. In DNA form, the CDR3 reads TGTGCCAGCAGCTTAGGGACCGATTCGTCACCCCTCCACTTT. As protein: CASSLGTDSSPLHF.

This clone was seen a handful of times. V usage is TRBV4-1 and J usage is TRBJ2-6; D uncertain. V lost 2 bases, J lost 0 bases, and 11 bases lay in between. Germline lookup yields CDR1 MGHRA and CDR2 YSYEKL. CDR3 length: 17 amino acids. CDR3 amino acids: CASSQSSTVSGANVLTF. DNA of the CDR3: TGCGCCAGCAGCCAATCTTCGACGGTCTCTGGGGCCAACGTCCTGACTTTC.